The 21 T cell receptor beta chains below were found in one sample sequenced in a study of glioma-infiltrating T cells after dendritic cell vaccination. Stated time point: after dendritic cell vaccination, including at tumor progression/relapse. This table comes from immunoSEQ multiplex PCR, and its TCRdb copy is limited to in-frame clones, with some not included. The sample yields tens of thousands of clones, approximately 91% seen once. The material sequenced was blood, taken after dendritic cell vaccination. The source is a human donor with glioblastoma.

The CDR3 nucleotides are TGCAGTGCTAGAAGGGAGGGCGAGCAGTACTTC. It is translated as CSARREGEQYF. The chain combines TRBV20-1 with TRBJ2-7; 7 positions match TRBD2. Germline lookup yields CDR1 DFQATT and CDR2 SNEGSKA (reference sequence). Trimming at V came to 2 bases and at J to 6 bases, leaving 1 base not matched to a gene. The length of the CDR3 is 11 residues.

This chain links TRBV27 with TRBJ1-2; 10 bases match TRBD1. Germline V gene data show CDR1 as MNHEY and CDR2 as SMNVEV (reference sequence). The J segment lost 8 bases and the V segment lost 6 bases, leaving 3 bases of the junction unmatched. This CDR3 is built from 12 residues. CDR3 DNA: TGTGCCAGCAGCGACAGGGGGCAGGGCTACACCTTC. Its translation: CASSDRGQGYTF.

CDR3 sequence: CSVSLTSPLHGYTF. In nucleotides, the CDR3 is TGCAGCGTGAGTCTTACCTCCCCGCTGCATGGCTACACCTTC. The chain links TRBV29-1 to TRBJ1-2; D gene uncertain. Germline CDR1 SQVTM, CDR2 ANQGSEA. Deletions cut 6 bases from V and 6 bases from J, with 20 bases between. CDR3 length: 14 amino acids.

This clone appeared a few times. This sequence joins TRBV7-9 and TRBJ2-1, with D perhaps TRBD2 (5 bases). In germline, CDR1 is SEHNR, CDR2 FQNEAQ (reference sequence). V gave up 7 bases and J gave up 0 bases, with 10 bases separating them. This CDR3 region has 14 residues. The CDR3 reads CASMPSFSYNEQFF. Written as DNA, the CDR3 is TGTGCCAGCATGCCTAGCTTCTCCTACAATGAGCAGTTCTTC.

V gene TRBV9 combines with J gene TRBJ2-7; 8 positions match TRBD2. Germline values: CDR1 SGDLS, CDR2 YYNGEE. The CDR3 loop spans 16 amino acids. The J segment lost 2 bases and the V segment lost 4 bases, leaving 11 bases of the junction unmatched. CDR3 bases: TGTGCCAGCAGCCCCTACGGGGGGGCTTTTCCCTACGAGCAGTACTTC. Protein: CASSPYGGAFPYEQYF.

The gene calls are TRBV9 and TRBJ2-1; 8 bases map to TRBD1. The CDR3 is made up of 15 amino acids. CDR1 is SGDLS, CDR2 YYNGEE, per germline. Trimming removed 3 bases from V and 4 bases from J; junction bases left unmatched: 6. CDR3 sequence: CASSEQGVGYNEQFF. CDR3 DNA sequence: TGTGCCAGCAGCGAACAGGGGGTAGGGTACAATGAGCAGTTCTTC.

The DNA for the CDR3 is TGTGCCAGCAGTTTCCCTACGGGACAGGGGATAGGCTACACCTTC. This codes for CASSFPTGQGIGYTF. The chain has TRBV28 and TRBJ1-2, with 10 bases matching TRBD1. V dropped 3 bases and J dropped 8; count of bases not matched to a gene: 9. The CDR3 covers 15 residues. Germline V gene data show CDR1 as MDHEN and CDR2 as SYDVKM.

The rearrangement links TRBV7-9 to TRBJ1-4; tentative D call: TRBD1 (6 bases). The CDR3 is made up of 14 amino acids. The germline V and J ends were trimmed by 3 bases and 2 bases, with 7 bases remaining between them. Per germline, CDR1 SEHNR and CDR2 FQNEAQ (reference sequence). The CDR3 DNA reads TGTGCCAGCAGCTTTCAGGGGACTAATGAAAAACTGTTTTTT. Encoded protein: CASSFQGTNEKLFF.

The rearrangement uses TRBV7-8 and TRBJ2-3; maybe TRBD1 (6 bases). The germline V and J ends were trimmed by 3 bases and 2 bases, with 9 bases remaining between them. CDR1 is SGHVS and CDR2 is FQNEAQ in the germline V gene. CDR3 size: 14 residues. The CDR3 region has the DNA TGTGCCAGCAGCTTGGACAGACACACAGATACGCAGTATTTT. Encoded protein: CASSLDRHTDTQYF.

The rearrangement joins TRBV6-6 to TRBJ2-7; D is uncertain. Germline CDR1 MNHNY, CDR2 SVGAGI (reference sequence). This CDR3 has 12 residues. The V gene lost 5 bases and the J gene lost 5 bases, with 10 bases spanning the gap. CDR3 bases: TGTGCCAGCAGTACCCCCGCGGACGAGCAGTACTTC. This translates into CASSTPADEQYF.

The chain carries TRBV27 and TRBJ1-2, with D uncertain. V was clipped by 0 bases and J by 0 bases, with 8 bases between them. The CDR3 is made up of 15 amino acids. Germline CDR1 reads MNHEY; CDR2 reads SMNVEV (reference sequence). The CDR3 loop reads CASSLSSGANYGYTF. The DNA for the CDR3 is TGTGCCAGCAGTTTATCTTCCGGGGCTAACTATGGCTACACCTTC.

The chain recombines TRBV4-1 with TRBJ1-5; a weak D match, TRBD1 (6 bases). The CDR3 is 16 residues long. CDR1 and CDR2 from the germline V gene are MGHRA and YSYEKL. V was pared by 0 bases and J by 5 bases, with 14 bases between. CDR3 amino acids: CASSQEGGANYQPQHF. The DNA for the CDR3 is TGCGCCAGCAGCCAAGAGGGGGGGGCAAATTATCAGCCCCAGCATTTT.

V is TRBV19 and J is TRBJ2-7, with D tentatively TRBD2 (5 bases). Germline V lookup: CDR1 LNHDA, CDR2 SQIVND (reference sequence). V gave up 1 base and J gave up 3 bases, with 10 bases separating them. CDR3 length: 14 amino acids. This CDR3 reads CASSIVRGSYEQYF. The CDR3 bases are TGTGCCAGTAGTATAGTACGGGGAAGCTACGAGCAGTACTTC. The full variable domain, in which reference TRBV19 and TRBJ2-7 provide the parts outside the CDR3, is DGGITQSPKYLFRKEGQNVTLSCEQNLNHDAMYWYRQDPGQGLRLIYYSQIVNDFQKGDIAEGYSVSREKKESFPLTVTSAQKNPTAFYLCASSIVRGSYEQYFGPGTRLTVT.

V and J are TRBV28 and TRBJ2-3; TRBD1 is a possible D gene (6 bases). V gave up 5 bases and J gave up 3 bases, with 12 bases separating them. The CDR3 spans 14 residues. Germline CDR1 and CDR2: MDHEN and SYDVKM. The CDR3 DNA reads as TGTGCCAGCAGTACAGGGTCATTGACAGATACGCAGTATTTT. As protein: CASSTGSLTDTQYF.

V gene TRBV2 combines with J gene TRBJ2-5; no reliable D call. V was trimmed by 2 bases and J by 4 bases, leaving 5 bases between them. Looked up from germline, CDR1 is SNHLY and CDR2 is FYNNEI. This CDR3 has 12 residues. The CDR3 is CASSEPGETQYF. The CDR3 bases are TGTGCCAGCAGTGAACCCGGAGAGACCCAGTACTTC. Looking up the rest from reference TRBV2 and TRBJ2-5 gives the full variable domain: EPEVTQTPSHQVTQMGQEVILRCVPISNHLYFYWYRQILGQKVEFLVSFYNNEISEKSEIFDDQFSVERPDGSNFTLKIRSTKLEDSAMYFCASSEPGETQYFGPGTRLLVL.

The J gene is TRBJ2-1, the V gene TRBV7-3; perhaps TRBD2 as D (6 bases). Germline V lookup: CDR1 SGHTA, CDR2 FQGTGA. This CDR3 contains 16 residues. Deletions cut 5 bases from V and 7 bases from J, with 21 bases between. CDR3 region: CASSPTRAGTTNEQFF. For the CDR3, the DNA is TGTGCCAGCAGCCCTACCAGGGCGGGAACTACAAATGAGCAGTTCTTC.

The genes are TRBV5-6 and TRBJ2-7, with a possible D match to TRBD2 (6 bases). V was shortened by 1 base and J by 5 bases, with 13 bases between the two germline ends. CDR1 SGHDT and CDR2 YYEEEE come from the germline V gene. The CDR3 sequence is 14 residues long. CDR3 in DNA: TGTGCCAGCAGCTTGTCGGCGGGATTGGACGAGCAGTACTTC. Amino acid sequence: CASSLSAGLDEQYF.

The V and J genes are TRBV10-3 and TRBJ2-1; D not certain. The V and J ends lost 3 bases and 10 bases respectively, with 7 bases between them. The CDR3 totals 11 residues. CDR1 and CDR2 (germline): ENHRY, SYGVKD. The CDR3 spells CAISDLREQFF. The CDR3 DNA follows: TGTGCCATCAGTGACCTTAGAGAGCAGTTCTTC.

The genes are TRBV12-2 and TRBJ2-4; the DNA was not compared with TRBD2, the D call given in the table. TRBV12-2 is tagged as a pseudogene. This CDR3 is built from 15 residues. The CDR3 is CASRQLPGGDNIQYF. CDR3 in DNA: TGTGCAAGTCGCCAGCTCCCAGGAGGGGATAACATTCAGTACTTC.

The rearrangement links TRBV2 to TRBJ2-3, with a weak D call TRBD2 (6 bases). The CDR3 is 16 amino acids. CDR1 is SNHLY, CDR2 FYNNEI, per germline. Trimming removed 7 bases at V and 2 bases at J, with 19 bases between. The CDR3 DNA is TGTGCCAGCACGACGCGCATCGGGAGCTACACAGATACGCAGTATTTT. Its protein is CASTTRIGSYTDTQYF.

This clone was seen just once. This chain joins TRBV5-6 and TRBJ1-3; the D gene is possibly TRBD1 (6 bases). Trimming took off 5 bases at V and 2 bases at J, with 11 bases between the two ends. CDR3 length equals 14 residues. Germline assignment: CDR1 SGHDT and CDR2 YYEEEE. CDR3 sequence (DNA): TGTGCCAGCAGAGATGCAGGGGCTGGAAACACCATATATTTT. The encoded protein is CASRDAGAGNTIYF.